This T cell receptor beta chain was recovered during a study of brain metastases from non-small cell lung cancer. This CDR3 is built from 15 residues. Looked up from germline, CDR1 is SEHNR and CDR2 is FQNEAQ (reference sequence). Trimming removed 5 bases from V and 4 bases from J; junction bases left unmatched: 7. Here immunoSEQ multiplex PCR was the method, and the copy in TCRdb shows in-frame clones only, minus some. Among thousands of clones listed, 84% were seen once. This rearrangement joins TRBV7-9 to TRBJ1-3; TRBD1 matches at 8 bases. Sample: tumor-adjacent normal tissue. This receptor was taken from a donor at least 40 years old with non-small cell lung cancer. CDR3 residues: CASSRDRTGGNTIYF. The CDR3 DNA reads TGTGCCAGCAGCAGAGACCGGACAGGGGGAAACACCATATATTTT.